This record covers a single TCR beta chain. This sample is part of a study of blood T cell repertoires in COVID-19. The repertoire was sequenced with immunoSEQ multiplex PCR; TCRdb's copy has only in-frame clones and lacks some. This sample has approximately 350,000 clones; about 90% occur once, and the top ten carry about 6%. The source material was peripheral blood. The receptor's source is a woman aged 45-65 years with COVID-19, enrolled during active disease.

CDR3 loop: CASSEGGRGITNEKLFF. CDR3 in DNA: TGTGCCAGCAGTGAAGGGGGCCGGGGAATCACTAATGAAAAACTGTTTTTT. The chain joins TRBV25-1 to TRBJ1-4; D is perhaps TRBD1 (6 bases). The CDR3 runs 17 residues. V dropped 2 bases and J dropped 2 bases, with 15 bases sitting between them. CDR1 is MGHDK and CDR2 is SYGVNS in the germline V gene.